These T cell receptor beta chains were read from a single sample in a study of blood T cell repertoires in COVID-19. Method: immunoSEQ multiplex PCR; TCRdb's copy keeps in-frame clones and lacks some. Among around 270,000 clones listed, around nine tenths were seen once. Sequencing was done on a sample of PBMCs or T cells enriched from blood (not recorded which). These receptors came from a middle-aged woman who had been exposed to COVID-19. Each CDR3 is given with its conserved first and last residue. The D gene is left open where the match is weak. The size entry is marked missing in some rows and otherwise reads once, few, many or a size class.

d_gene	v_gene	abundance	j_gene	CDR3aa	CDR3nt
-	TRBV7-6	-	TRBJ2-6	CASSSQATGANVLTF	TGTGCCAGCAGTTCCCAAGCCACTGGGGCCAACGTCCTGACTTTC
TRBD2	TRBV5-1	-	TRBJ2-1	CASRRLADNEQFF	TGTGCCAGCAGAAGGCTAGCGGACAATGAGCAGTTCTTC
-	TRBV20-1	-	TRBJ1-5	CSASGRAAGNGNQPQHF	TGCAGTGCTAGTGGCCGGGCGGCGGGGAACGGCAATCAGCCCCAGCATTTT
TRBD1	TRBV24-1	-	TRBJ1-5	CATSPGTGGTANQPQHF	TGTGCCACCAGTCCCGGGACAGGGGGGACCGCAAATCAGCCCCAGCATTTT
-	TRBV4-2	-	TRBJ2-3	CASSQVGGTDTQYF	TGTGCCAGCAGCCAAGTGGGGGGTACAGATACGCAGTATTTT
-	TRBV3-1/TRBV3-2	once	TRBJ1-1	CASSQDFRGNTEAFF	TGTGCCAGCAGCCAAGATTTCAGGGGGAACACTGAAGCTTTCTTT
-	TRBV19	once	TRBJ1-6	CASSPRGNSPLHF	TGTGCCAGTAGTCCTCGTGGCAATTCACCCCTCCACTTT
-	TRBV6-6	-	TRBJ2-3	CASSYSGSKNTQYF	TGTGCCAGCAGTTACTCCGGGAGTAAAAATACGCAGTATTTT
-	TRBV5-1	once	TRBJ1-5	CASSPTGSKSTQHF	TGTGCCAGCAGCCCTACAGGTTCCAAATCGACCCAGCATTTT
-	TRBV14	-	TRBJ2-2	CASSQAPGKGSTGELFF	TGTGCCAGCAGCCAAGCGCCAGGGAAGGGAAGCACCGGGGAGCTGTTTTTT
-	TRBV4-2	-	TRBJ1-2	CASSPDHGTSYGYTF	TGTGCCAGCAGCCCAGATCATGGGACAAGTTATGGCTACACCTTC
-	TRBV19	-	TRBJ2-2	CASVGGYTGELFF	TGTGCCAGCGTGGGGGGATACACCGGGGAGCTGTTTTTT
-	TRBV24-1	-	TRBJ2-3	CATSVLTGQSTDTQYF	TGTGCCACCAGTGTCCTCACGGGACAAAGCACAGATACGCAGTATTTT
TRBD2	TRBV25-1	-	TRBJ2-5	CASSESLSGRATETQYF	TGTGCCAGCAGTGAAAGTCTGAGCGGGAGGGCCACGGAGACCCAGTACTTC
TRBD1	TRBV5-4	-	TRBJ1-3	CASSWGQASGNTIYF	TGTGCCAGCAGCTGGGGACAGGCGTCTGGAAACACCATATATTTT
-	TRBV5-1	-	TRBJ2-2	CASSWTGFLTSGANTGELFF	TGTGCCAGCAGCTGGACAGGGTTTCTGACTAGCGGAGCTAACACCGGGGAGCTGTTTTTT
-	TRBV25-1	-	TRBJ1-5	CASSGQTGHGPQHF	TGTGCCAGCAGTGGCCAGACAGGTCATGGGCCCCAGCATTTT
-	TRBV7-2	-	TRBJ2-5	CASSPGYQAETQYF	TGTGCCAGCAGCCCGGGGTACCAGGCAGAGACCCAGTACTTC
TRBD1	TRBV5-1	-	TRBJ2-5	CASSWDRGGETQYF	TGTGCCAGCAGCTGGGACAGGGGTGGAGAGACCCAGTACTTC
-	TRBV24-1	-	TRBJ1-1	CATSDGGSVTEAFF	TGTGCCACCAGTGATGGAGGGTCCGTCACTGAAGCTTTCTTT
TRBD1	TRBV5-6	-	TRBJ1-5	CASSLGTGVNQPQHF	TGTGCCAGCAGCTTGGGGACAGGGGTCAATCAGCCCCAGCATTTT
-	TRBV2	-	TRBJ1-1	CASRLYAEAFF	TGTGCCAGCAGGCTATATGCCGAGGCTTTCTTT
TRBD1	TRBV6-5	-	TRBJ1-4	CASTATGVANEKLFF	TGTGCCAGCACCGCCACAGGGGTAGCTAATGAAAAACTGTTTTTT
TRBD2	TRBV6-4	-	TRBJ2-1	CASSNEGGYEQFF	TGTGCCAGCAGTAACGAGGGAGGGTATGAGCAGTTCTTC
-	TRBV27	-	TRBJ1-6	CASSLGRQGYSPLHF	TGTGCCAGCAGTTTAGGCCGGCAGGGCTACTCACCCCTCCACTTT
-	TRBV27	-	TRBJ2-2	CASKQNTGELFF	TGTGCCAGCAAGCAGAACACCGGGGAGCTGTTTTTT
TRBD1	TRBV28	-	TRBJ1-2	CASSLPGTGRGYGYTF	TGTGCCAGCAGTTTACCTGGGACGGGCAGGGGGTATGGCTACACCTTC
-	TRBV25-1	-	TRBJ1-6	CASLTRVDNSPLHF	TGTGCCAGCCTCACGCGGGTAGATAATTCACCCCTCCACTTT
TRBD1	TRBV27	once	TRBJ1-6	CASRTGVRANSPLHF	TGTGCCAGCAGAACAGGGGTTCGTGCTAATTCACCCCTCCACTTT
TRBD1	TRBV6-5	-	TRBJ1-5	CASRRTGDNQPQHF	TGTGCCAGCAGACGGACAGGGGATAATCAGCCCCAGCATTTT
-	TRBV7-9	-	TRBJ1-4	CASSPLGGVNEKLFF	TGTGCCAGCAGCCCGCTGGGAGGCGTTAATGAAAAACTGTTTTTT
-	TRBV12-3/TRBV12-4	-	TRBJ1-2	CASSFSVYGYTF	TGTGCCAGCAGTTTCTCAGTGTATGGCTACACCTTC
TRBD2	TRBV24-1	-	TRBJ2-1	CATSASGRGEGEQFF	TGTGCCACCAGTGCGAGCGGGAGGGGCGAGGGTGAGCAGTTCTTC